The T cell receptor beta chain described here comes from a study of blood T cell repertoires in COVID-19. Across the study: Researchers got acute and convalescent COVID-19 samples from the United States, Italy and Spain.

Germline CDR1 is KGHSH and CDR2 is LQKENI. There are 18 residues in the CDR3. Unmatched junction bases numbered 3, after V lost 0 bases and J lost 3 bases. Data came from immunoSEQ multiplex PCR; TCRdb stores just in-frame clones and leaves some out. Altogether 430,000 or so clones are present, approximately 87% being singletons, with the ten largest covering over 1.5%. Before being deemed recovered, Cohort 3 donors had two negative PCRs, clearance, or symptom resolution. The source is a middle-aged woman who had recovered from COVID-19. V and J are TRBV18 and TRBJ2-1, with 15 bases lining up with TRBD2. The specimen sequenced was PBMCs or T cells enriched from blood (not recorded which). The CDR3 sequence is CASSPPGLAGGFYNEQFF. CDR3 bases: TGTGCCAGCTCACCACCGGGACTAGCGGGAGGATTCTACAATGAGCAGTTCTTC.